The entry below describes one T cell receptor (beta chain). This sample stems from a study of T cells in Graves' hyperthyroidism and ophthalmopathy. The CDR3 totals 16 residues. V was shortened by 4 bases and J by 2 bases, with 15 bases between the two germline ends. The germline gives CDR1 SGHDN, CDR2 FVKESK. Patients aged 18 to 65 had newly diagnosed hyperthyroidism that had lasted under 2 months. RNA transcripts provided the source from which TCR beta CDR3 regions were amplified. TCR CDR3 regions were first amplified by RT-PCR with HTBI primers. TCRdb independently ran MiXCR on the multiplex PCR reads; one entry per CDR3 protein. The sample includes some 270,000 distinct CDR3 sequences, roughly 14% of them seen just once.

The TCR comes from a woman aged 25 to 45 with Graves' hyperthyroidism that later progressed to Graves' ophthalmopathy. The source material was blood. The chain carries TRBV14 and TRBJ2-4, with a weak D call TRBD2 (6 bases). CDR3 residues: CASSRRRGITKNIQYF. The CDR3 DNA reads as TGTGCCAGCAGCCGGAGGAGGGGCATTACCAAAAACATTCAGTACTTC.